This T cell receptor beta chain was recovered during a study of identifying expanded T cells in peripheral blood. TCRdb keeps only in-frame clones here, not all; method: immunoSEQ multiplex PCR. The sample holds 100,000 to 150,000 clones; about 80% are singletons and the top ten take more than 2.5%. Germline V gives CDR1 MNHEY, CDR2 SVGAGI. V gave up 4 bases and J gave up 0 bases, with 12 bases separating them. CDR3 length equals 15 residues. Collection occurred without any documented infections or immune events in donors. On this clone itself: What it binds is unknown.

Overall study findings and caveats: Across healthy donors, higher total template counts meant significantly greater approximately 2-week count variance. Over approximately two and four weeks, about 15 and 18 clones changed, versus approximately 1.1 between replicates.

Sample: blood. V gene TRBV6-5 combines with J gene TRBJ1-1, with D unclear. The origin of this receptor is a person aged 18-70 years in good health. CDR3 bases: TGTGCCAGCAGTTCCCCCGGCAGACTGAACACTGAAGCTTTCTTT. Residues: CASSSPGRLNTEAFF.